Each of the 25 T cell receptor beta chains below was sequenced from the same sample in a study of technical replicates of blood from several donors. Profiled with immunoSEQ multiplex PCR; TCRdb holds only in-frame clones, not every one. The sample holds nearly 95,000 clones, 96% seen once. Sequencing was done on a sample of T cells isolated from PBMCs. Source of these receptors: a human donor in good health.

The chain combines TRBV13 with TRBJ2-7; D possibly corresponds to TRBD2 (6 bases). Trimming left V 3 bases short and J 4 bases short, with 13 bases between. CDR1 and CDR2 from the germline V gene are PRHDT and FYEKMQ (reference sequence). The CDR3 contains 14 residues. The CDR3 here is CASSFGSPGYEQYF. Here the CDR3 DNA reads TGTGCCAGCAGCTTCGGGAGCCCCGGGTACGAGCAGTACTTC.

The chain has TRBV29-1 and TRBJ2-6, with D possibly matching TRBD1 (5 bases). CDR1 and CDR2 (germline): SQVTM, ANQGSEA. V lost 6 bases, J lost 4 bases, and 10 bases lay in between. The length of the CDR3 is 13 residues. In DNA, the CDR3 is TGCAGCGTACAGGTTGGCGGGGCCAACGTCCTGACTTTC. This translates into CSVQVGGANVLTF.

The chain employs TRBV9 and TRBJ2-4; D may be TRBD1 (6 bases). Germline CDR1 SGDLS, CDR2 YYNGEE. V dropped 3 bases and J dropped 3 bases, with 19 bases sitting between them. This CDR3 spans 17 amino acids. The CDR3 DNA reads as TGTGCCAGCAGCGCTCCGGACAGCTTAAGAGGCAAAAACATTCAGTACTTC. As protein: CASSAPDSLRGKNIQYF.

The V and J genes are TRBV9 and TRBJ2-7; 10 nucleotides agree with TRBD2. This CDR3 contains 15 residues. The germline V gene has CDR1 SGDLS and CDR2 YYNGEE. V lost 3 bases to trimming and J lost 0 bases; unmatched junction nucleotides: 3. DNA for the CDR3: TGTGCCAGCAGCGCCGGGACTAGCGCCTCCTACGAGCAGTACTTC. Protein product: CASSAGTSASYEQYF.

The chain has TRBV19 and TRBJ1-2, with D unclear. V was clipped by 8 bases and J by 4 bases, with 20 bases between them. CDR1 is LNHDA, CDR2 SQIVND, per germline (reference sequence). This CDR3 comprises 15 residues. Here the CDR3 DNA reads TGTGCCAGTGACCCGGGAGCACCTAGAGTCTATGGCTACACCTTC. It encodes CASDPGAPRVYGYTF.

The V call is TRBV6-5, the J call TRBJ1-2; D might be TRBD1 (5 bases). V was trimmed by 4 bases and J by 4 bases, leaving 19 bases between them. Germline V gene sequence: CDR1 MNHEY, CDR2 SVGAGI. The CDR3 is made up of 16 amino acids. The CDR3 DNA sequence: TGTGCCAGCAGTTCCCCCACAGGAGTTTTGGGCTATGGCTACACCTTC. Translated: CASSSPTGVLGYGYTF.

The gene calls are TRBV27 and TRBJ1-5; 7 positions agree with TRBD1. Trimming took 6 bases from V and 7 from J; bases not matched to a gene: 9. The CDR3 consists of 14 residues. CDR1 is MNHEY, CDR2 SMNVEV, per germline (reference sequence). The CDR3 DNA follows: TGTGCCAGCAGAGTGACAGGGTCCGGCCAGCCCCAGCATTTT. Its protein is CASRVTGSGQPQHF.

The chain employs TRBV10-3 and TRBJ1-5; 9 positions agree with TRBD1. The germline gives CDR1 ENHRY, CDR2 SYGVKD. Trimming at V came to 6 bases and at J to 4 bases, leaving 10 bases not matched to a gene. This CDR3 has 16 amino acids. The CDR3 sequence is CAIRGPGQGTNQPQHF. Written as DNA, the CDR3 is TGTGCCATCAGGGGGCCGGGACAGGGTACTAATCAGCCCCAGCATTTT.

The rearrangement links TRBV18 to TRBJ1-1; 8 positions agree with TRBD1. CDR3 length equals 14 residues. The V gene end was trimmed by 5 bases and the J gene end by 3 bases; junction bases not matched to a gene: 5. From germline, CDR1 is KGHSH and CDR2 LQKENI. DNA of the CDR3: TGTGCCAGCTCAGACCAGGGGGCTGACACTGAAGCTTTCTTT. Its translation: CASSDQGADTEAFF.

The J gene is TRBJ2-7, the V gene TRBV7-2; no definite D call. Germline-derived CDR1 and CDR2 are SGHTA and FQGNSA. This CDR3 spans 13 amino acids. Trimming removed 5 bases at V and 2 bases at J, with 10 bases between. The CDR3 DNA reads TGTGCCAGCAGCCCTGGCGGAACCTACGAGCAGTACTTC. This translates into CASSPGGTYEQYF.

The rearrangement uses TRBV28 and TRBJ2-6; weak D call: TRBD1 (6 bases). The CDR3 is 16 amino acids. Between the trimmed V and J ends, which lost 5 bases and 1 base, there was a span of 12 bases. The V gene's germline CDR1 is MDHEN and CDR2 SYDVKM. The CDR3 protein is CASSDRHTSGANVLTF. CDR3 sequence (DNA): TGTGCCAGCAGTGACAGGCACACGTCTGGGGCCAACGTCCTGACTTTC.

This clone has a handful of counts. The CDR3 DNA reads TGTGCCAGTAGTCGGAGGGGGACTAGCGGGAGTTCTAGCACAGATACGCAGTATTTT. Translation: CASSRRGTSGSSSTDTQYF. The rearrangement links TRBV19 to TRBJ2-3; 14 bases are shared with TRBD2. The CDR3 sequence is 19 residues long. J gave up 0 bases and V 5 bases, and 10 bases lay outside the gene matches. From germline, CDR1 is LNHDA and CDR2 SQIVND (reference sequence).

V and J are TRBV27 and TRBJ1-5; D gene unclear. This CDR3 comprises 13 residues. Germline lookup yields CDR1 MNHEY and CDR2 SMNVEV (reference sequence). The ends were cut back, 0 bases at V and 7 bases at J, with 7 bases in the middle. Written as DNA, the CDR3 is TGTGCCAGCAGTTTATCCCCGGGGCAGCCCCAGCATTTT. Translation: CASSLSPGQPQHF.

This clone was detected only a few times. The CDR3 loop reads CASSRQDSYGYTF. CDR3 nucleotide sequence: TGTGCCAGCAGTCGACAGGATTCCTATGGCTACACCTTC. This chain uses TRBV6-5 with TRBJ1-2; D perhaps matches TRBD1 (6 bases). The germline V and J ends were trimmed by 5 bases and 4 bases, with 11 bases remaining between them. Germline CDR1 MNHEY, CDR2 SVGAGI. The CDR3 sequence is 13 residues long.

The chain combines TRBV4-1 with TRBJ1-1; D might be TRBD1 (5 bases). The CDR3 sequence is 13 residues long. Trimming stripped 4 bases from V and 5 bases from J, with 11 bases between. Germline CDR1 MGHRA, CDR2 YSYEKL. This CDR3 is CASSPEGRTEAFF. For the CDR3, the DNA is TGCGCCAGCAGCCCGGAGGGACGGACTGAAGCTTTCTTT.

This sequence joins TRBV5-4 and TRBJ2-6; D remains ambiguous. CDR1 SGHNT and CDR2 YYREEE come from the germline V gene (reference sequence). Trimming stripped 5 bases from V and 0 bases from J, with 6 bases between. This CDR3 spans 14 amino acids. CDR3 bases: TGTGCCAGCAGTCACAGCTCTGGGGCCAACGTCCTGACTTTC. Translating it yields CASSHSSGANVLTF. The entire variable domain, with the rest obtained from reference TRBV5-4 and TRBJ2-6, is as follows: ETGVTQSPTHLIKTRGQQVTLRCSSQSGHNTVSWYQQALGQGPQFIFQYYREEENGRGNFPPRFSGLQFPNYSSELNVNALELDDSALYLCASSHSSGANVLTFGAGSRLTVL.

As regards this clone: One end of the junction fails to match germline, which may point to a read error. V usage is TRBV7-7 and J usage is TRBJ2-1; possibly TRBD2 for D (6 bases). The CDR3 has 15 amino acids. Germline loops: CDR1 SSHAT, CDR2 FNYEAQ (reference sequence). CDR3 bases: TGTGCTAGCAGTCGAAACTTGGAGGGCAACAATGAGCAGTTCTTC. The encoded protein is CASSRNLEGNNEQFF.

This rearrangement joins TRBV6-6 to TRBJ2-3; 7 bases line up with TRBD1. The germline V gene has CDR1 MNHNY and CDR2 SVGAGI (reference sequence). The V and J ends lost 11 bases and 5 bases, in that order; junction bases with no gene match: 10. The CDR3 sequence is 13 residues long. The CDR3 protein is CASRQGAVDTQYF. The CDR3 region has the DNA TGTGCCTCCAGACAGGGCGCGGTAGATACGCAGTATTTT.

This chain's CDR3 is CASSFGGSYEQYF. For the CDR3, the DNA is TGTGCCAGCAGCTTTGGAGGGTCCTACGAGCAGTACTTC. The J gene is TRBJ2-7, the V gene TRBV5-5; D might be TRBD2 (6 bases). The CDR3 extends over 13 amino acids. Trimming left V 2 bases short and J 1 base short, with 7 bases between. CDR1 is SGHKS and CDR2 is YYEKEE in the germline V gene (reference sequence).

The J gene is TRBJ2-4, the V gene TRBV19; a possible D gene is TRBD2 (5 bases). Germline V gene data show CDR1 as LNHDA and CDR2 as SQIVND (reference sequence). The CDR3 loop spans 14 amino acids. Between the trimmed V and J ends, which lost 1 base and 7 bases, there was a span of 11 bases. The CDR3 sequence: CASSIGGLLNIQYF. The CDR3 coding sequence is TGTGCCAGTAGTATAGGAGGGTTGCTTAACATTCAGTACTTC.

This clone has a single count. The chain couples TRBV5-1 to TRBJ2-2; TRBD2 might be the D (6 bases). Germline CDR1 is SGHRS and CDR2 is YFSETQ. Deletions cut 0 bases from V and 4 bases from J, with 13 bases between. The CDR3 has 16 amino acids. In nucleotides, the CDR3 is TGCGCCAGCAGCTTGGGTCTAGCGCTTACCACCGGGGAGCTGTTTTTT. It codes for CASSLGLALTTGELFF.

The CDR3 DNA reads as TGCACCAGCAGCCAAGATCTGTGGACTAGCTCCTACGAGCAGTACTTC. Residues: CTSSQDLWTSSYEQYF. The rearrangement joins TRBV1 to TRBJ2-7; TRBD2 reflects the table's D call only, with no check against the DNA. TRBV1 is a documented pseudogene. The CDR3 is 16 residues long.

CDR3 bases: TGTGCCAGCACCTTGGGGGGAAGTGAAGCTTTCTTT. As protein: CASTLGGSEAFF. The chain combines TRBV7-9 with TRBJ1-1; weak D call: TRBD1 (5 bases). Looked up from germline, CDR1 is SEHNR and CDR2 is FQNEAQ (reference sequence). The V gene lost 7 bases and the J gene lost 7 bases, with 13 bases spanning the gap. The CDR3 spans 12 residues.

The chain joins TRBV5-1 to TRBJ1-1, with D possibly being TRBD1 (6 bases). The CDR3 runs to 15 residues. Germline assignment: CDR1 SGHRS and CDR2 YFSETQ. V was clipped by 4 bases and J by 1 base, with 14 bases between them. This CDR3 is CASSLRTVRNTEAFF. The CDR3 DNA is TGCGCCAGCAGCCTTCGGACAGTCAGGAACACTGAAGCTTTCTTT.

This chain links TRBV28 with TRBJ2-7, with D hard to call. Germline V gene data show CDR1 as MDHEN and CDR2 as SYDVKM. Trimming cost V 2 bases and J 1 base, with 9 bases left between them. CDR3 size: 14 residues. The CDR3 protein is CASSLVVRSYEQYF. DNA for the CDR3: TGTGCCAGCAGTTTAGTTGTTCGTTCCTACGAGCAGTACTTC.